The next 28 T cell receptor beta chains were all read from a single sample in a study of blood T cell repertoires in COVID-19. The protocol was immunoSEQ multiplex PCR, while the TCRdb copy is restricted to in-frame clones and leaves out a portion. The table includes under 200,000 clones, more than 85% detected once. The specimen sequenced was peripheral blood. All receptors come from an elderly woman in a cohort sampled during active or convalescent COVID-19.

This chain's CDR3 is CASSPDRETEAFF. The CDR3 DNA reads as TGTGCCAGCAGCCCGGACAGGGAAACTGAAGCTTTCTTT. The chain links TRBV11-3 to TRBJ1-1; TRBD1 matches 8 bases. The J segment lost 5 bases and the V segment lost 5 bases, leaving 4 bases of the junction unmatched. The CDR3 is made up of 13 amino acids. Germline-derived CDR1 and CDR2 are SGHNT and YENEEA.

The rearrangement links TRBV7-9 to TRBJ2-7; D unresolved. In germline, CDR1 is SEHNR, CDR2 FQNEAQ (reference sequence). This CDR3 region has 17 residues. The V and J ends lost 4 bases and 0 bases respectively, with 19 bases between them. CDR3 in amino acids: CASSSRAGSYLSYEQYF. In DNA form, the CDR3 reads TGTGCCAGCAGCTCCCGAGCCGGGTCCTACCTCTCCTACGAGCAGTACTTC.

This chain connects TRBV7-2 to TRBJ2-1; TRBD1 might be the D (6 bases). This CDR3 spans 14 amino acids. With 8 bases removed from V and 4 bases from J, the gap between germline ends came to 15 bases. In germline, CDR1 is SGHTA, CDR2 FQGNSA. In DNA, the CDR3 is TGTGCCAGCGGATATTCGACAGGATACAATGAGCAGTTCTTC. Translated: CASGYSTGYNEQFF.

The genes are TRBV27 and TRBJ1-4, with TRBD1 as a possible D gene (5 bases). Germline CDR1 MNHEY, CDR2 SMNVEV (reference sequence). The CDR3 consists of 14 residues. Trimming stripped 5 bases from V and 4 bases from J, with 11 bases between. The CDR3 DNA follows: TGTGCCAGCAGTGTCAGGGTGGGTAATGAAAAACTGTTTTTT. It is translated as CASSVRVGNEKLFF.

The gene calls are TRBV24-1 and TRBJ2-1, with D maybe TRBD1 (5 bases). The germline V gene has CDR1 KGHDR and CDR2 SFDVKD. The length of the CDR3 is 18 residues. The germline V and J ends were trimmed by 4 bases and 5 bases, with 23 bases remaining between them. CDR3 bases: TGTGCCACCAGTGACCCCATGGGGCAGAGCGCAAAAAACAATGAGCAGTTCTTC. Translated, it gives CATSDPMGQSAKNNEQFF.

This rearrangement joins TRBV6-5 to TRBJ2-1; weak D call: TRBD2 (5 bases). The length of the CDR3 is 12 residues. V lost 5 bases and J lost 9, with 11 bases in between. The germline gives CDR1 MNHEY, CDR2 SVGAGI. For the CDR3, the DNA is TGTGCCAGCAGTCTCCCTGAGGGTGAGCAGTTCTTC. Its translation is CASSLPEGEQFF.

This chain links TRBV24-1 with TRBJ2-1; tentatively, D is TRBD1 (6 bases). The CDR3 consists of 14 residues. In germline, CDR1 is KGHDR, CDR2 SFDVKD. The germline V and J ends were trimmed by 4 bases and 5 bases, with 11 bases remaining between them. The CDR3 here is CATSDTDSHNEQFF. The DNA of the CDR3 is TGTGCCACCAGTGACACGGACAGTCACAATGAGCAGTTCTTC.

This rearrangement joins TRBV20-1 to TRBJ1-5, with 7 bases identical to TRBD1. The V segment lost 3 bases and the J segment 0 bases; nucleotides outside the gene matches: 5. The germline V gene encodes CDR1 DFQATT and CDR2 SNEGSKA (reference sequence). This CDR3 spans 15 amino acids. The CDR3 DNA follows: TGCAGTGCTAGTCAGGGGGTAGATAGCAATCAGCCCCAGCATTTT. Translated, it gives CSASQGVDSNQPQHF.

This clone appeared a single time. The CDR3 region has the DNA TGTGCCAGCAAAAGGACGACAGGGGGGATTGAAAAACTGTTTTTT. This encodes CASKRTTGGIEKLFF. The chain recombines TRBV2 with TRBJ1-4; 9 nucleotides match TRBD1. The J segment lost 7 bases and the V segment lost 7 bases, leaving 10 bases of the junction unmatched. The CDR3 extends over 15 amino acids. Per the germline V gene, CDR1 is SNHLY and CDR2 is FYNNEI. Supplemented by reference TRBV2 and TRBJ1-4, the full variable domain reads EPEVTQTPSHQVTQMGQEVILRCVPISNHLYFYWYRQILGQKVEFLVSFYNNEISEKSEIFDDQFSVERPDGSNFTLKIRSTKLEDSAMYFCASKRTTGGIEKLFFGSGTQLSVL.

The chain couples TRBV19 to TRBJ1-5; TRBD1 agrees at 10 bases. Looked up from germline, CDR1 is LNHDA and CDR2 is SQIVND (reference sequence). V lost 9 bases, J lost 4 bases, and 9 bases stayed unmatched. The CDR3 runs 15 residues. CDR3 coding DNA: TGTGCCAGCACCGGGGGGACAGGGGATAATCAGCCCCAGCATTTT. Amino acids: CASTGGTGDNQPQHF.

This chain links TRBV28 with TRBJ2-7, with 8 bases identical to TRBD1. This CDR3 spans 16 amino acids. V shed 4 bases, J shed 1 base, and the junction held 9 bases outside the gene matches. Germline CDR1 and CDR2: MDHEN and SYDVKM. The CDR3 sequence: CASSSRQGLVSYEQYF. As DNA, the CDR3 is TGTGCCAGCAGTTCCAGACAGGGGCTGGTATCCTACGAGCAGTACTTC.

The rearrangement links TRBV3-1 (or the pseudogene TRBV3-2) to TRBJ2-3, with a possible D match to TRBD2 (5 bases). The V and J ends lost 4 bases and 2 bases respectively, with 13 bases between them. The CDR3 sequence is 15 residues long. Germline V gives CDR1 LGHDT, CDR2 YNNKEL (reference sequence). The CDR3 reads CASSLSSSNTDTQYF. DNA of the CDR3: TGTGCCAGCAGCCTCTCTAGCTCCAACACAGATACGCAGTATTTT.

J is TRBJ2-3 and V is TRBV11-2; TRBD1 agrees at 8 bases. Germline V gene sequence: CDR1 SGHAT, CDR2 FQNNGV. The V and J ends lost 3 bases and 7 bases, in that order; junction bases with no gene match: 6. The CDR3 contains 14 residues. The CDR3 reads CASSFDRGGYTQYF. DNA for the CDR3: TGTGCCAGCAGCTTTGACAGGGGCGGGTATACGCAGTATTTT.

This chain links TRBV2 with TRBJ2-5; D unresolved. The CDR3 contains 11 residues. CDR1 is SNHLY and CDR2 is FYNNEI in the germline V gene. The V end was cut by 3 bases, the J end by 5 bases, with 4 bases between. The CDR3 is CASSDEETQYF. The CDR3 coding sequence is TGTGCCAGCAGTGACGAGGAGACCCAGTACTTC.

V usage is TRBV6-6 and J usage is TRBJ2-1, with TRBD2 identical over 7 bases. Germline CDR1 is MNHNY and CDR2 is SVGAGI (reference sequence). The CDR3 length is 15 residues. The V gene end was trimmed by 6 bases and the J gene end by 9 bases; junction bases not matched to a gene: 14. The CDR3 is CASSSSSGVAGEQFF. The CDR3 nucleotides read TGTGCCAGCAGCTCCTCTAGCGGAGTCGCCGGTGAGCAGTTCTTC.

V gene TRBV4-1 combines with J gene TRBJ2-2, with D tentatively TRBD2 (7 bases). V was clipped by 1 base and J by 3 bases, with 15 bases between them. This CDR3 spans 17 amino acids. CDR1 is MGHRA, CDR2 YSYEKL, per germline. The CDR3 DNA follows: TGCGCCAGCAGCCAAGTTTGGGGGGGCGCTGACACCGGGGAGCTGTTTTTT. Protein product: CASSQVWGGADTGELFF.

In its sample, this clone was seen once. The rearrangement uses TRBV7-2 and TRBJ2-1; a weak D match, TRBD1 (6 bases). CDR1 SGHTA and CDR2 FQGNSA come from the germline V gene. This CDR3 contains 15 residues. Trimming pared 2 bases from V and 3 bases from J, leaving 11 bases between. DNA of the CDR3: TGTGCCAGCAGCTTACAACAGGGAAGCTACAATGAGCAGTTCTTC. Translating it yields CASSLQQGSYNEQFF.

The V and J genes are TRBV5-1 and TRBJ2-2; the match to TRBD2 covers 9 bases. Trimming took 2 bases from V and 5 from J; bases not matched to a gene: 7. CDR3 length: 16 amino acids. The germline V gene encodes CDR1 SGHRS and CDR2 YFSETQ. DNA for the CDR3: TGCGCCAGCAGCTTAGTGTCGAGCGGGAGGACCGGGGAGCTGTTTTTT. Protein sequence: CASSLVSSGRTGELFF.

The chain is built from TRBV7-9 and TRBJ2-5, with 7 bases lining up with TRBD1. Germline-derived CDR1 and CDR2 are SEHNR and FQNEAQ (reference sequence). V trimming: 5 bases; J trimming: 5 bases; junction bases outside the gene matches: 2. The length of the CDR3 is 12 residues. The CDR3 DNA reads TGTGCCAGCAGCCAGGGGGTGGAGACCCAGTACTTC. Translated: CASSQGVETQYF.

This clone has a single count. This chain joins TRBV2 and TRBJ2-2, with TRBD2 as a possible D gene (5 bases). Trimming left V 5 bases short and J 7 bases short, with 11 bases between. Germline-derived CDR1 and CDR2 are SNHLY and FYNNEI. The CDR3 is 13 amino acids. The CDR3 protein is CASSKGAHGELFF. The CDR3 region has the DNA TGTGCCAGCAGTAAGGGAGCGCACGGGGAGCTGTTTTTT. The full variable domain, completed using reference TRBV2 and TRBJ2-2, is EPEVTQTPSHQVTQMGQEVILRCVPISNHLYFYWYRQILGQKVEFLVSFYNNEISEKSEIFDDQFSVERPDGSNFTLKIRSTKLEDSAMYFCASSKGAHGELFFGEGSRLTVL.

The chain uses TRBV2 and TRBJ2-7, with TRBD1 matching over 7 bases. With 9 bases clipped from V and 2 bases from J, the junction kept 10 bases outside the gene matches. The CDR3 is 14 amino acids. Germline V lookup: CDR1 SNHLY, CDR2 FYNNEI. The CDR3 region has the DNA TGTGCCAGTGGACAGGCGATCGGGACCTACGAGCAGTACTTC. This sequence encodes CASGQAIGTYEQYF.

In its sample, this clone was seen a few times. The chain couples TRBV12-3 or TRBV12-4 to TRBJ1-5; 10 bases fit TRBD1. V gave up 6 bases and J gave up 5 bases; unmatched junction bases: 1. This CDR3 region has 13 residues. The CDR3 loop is CASRGQGDQPQHF. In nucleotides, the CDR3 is TGTGCCAGCAGAGGACAGGGGGATCAGCCCCAGCATTTT.

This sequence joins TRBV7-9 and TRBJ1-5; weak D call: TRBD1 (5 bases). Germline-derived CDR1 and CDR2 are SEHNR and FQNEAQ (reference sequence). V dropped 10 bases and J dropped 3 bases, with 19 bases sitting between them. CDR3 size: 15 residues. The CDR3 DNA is TGTGCCACCCATCCAACCAGGGCGGACAATCAGCCCCAGCATTTT. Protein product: CATHPTRADNQPQHF.

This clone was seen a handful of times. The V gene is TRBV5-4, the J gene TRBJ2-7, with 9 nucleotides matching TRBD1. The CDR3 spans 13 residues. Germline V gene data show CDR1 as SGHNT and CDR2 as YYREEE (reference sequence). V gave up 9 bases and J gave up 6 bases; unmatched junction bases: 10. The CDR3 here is CATFDRGSFEQYF. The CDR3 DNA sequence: TGTGCCACCTTCGACAGGGGGAGTTTCGAGCAGTACTTC. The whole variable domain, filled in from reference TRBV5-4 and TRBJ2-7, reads ETGVTQSPTHLIKTRGQQVTLRCSSQSGHNTVSWYQQALGQGPQFIFQYYREEENGRGNFPPRFSGLQFPNYSSELNVNALELDDSALYLCATFDRGSFEQYFGPGTRLTVT.

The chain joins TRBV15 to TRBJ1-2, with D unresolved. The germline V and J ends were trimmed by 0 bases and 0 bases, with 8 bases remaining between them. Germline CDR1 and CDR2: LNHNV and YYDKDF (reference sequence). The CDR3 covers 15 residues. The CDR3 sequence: CATSRDRGANYGYTF. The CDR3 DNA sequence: TGTGCCACCAGCAGAGATCGGGGAGCTAACTATGGCTACACCTTC. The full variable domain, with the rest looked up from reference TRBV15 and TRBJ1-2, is DAMVIQNPRYQVTQFGKPVTLSCSQTLNHNVMYWYQQKSSQAPKLLFHYYDKDFNNEADTPDNFQSRRPNTSFCFLDIRSPGLGDTAMYLCATSRDRGANYGYTFGSGTRLTVV.

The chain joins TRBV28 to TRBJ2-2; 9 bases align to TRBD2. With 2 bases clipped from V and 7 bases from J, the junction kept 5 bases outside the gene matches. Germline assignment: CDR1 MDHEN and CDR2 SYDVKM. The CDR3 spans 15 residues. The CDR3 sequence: CASSLASGVVGELFF. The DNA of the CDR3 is TGTGCCAGCAGTTTAGCTAGCGGGGTGGTCGGGGAGCTGTTTTTT.

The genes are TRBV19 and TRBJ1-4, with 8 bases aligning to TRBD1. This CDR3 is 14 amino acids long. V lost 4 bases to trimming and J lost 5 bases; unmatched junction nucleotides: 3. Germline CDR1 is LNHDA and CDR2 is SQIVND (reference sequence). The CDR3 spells CASSKNRGNEKLFF. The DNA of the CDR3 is TGTGCCAGTAGTAAGAACAGGGGGAATGAAAAACTGTTTTTT.

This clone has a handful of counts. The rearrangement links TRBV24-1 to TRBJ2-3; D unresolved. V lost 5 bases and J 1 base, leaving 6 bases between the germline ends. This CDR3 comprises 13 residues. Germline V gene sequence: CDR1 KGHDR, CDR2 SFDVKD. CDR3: CATSASGTDTQYF. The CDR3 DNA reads TGTGCCACCAGTGCGTCTGGCACAGATACGCAGTATTTT.